The 2 T cell receptor beta chains reported below all come from one sample, sequenced in a study of T cell responses to AZD1222 COVID-19 vaccine. TCRdb's table, derived via immunoSEQ multiplex PCR, lists solely in-frame clones and lacks some. The table records some 130,000 clones, more than 75% of them present only once. Material: peripheral blood, obtained 28 days after the second AZD1222 dose. These receptor sequences come from an adult who received the AZD1222 COVID-19 vaccine.

The rearrangement uses TRBV6-5 and TRBJ2-2, with D hard to call. The CDR3 covers 12 residues. Germline V gene sequence: CDR1 MNHEY, CDR2 SVGAGI. With 1 base removed from V and 6 bases from J, the gap between germline ends came to 3 bases. CDR3 amino acids: CASSYYAGELFF. In DNA form, the CDR3 reads TGTGCCAGCAGTTACTATGCCGGGGAGCTGTTTTTT.

This clone was recorded once. The gene calls are TRBV5-4 and TRBJ2-5, with 7 bases matching TRBD2. Trimming removed 2 bases from V and 2 bases from J; junction bases left unmatched: 9. This CDR3 contains 16 residues. Per germline, CDR1 SGHNT and CDR2 YYREEE (reference sequence). The CDR3 spells CASSFPGGGEQETQYF. The CDR3 nucleotides are TGTGCCAGCAGCTTCCCCGGGGGAGGGGAGCAAGAGACCCAGTACTTC.